Included here is one TCR beta chain sequence, with context. This sample stems from a study of blood T cell repertoires in COVID-19. Overall study context: There were acute and convalescent COVID-19 samples, and they came from the United States, Italy and Spain.

Original handling: Researchers report that nucleated cell counts were estimated from reference gene primer amplification. Sequencing used immunoSEQ multiplex PCR; TCRdb keeps in-frame clones, though not all of them. For V, J and clone size, that table is used; D and trimming come from the DNA. The data show under 300,000 clones, about 88% seen once. The germline V gene encodes CDR1 SGDLS and CDR2 YYNGEE. The length of the CDR3 is 16 residues. Losses at the gene ends were 3 bases for V and 0 bases for J; bases not matched to a gene: 1. The sequenced sample was peripheral blood. The sequence was collected from a man aged 18-30 years with active or convalescent COVID-19. This chain uses TRBV9 with TRBJ2-3, with 13 positions matching TRBD2. Written as DNA, the CDR3 is TGTGCCAGCAGCGAACTAGCGGGGGGGAGCACAGATACGCAGTATTTT. Its protein is CASSELAGGSTDTQYF.